The 31 T cell receptor beta chains given below trace back to one sample, sequenced in a study of OX40 agonist ivuxolimab in advanced cancers. Profiled with immunoSEQ multiplex PCR; TCRdb holds only in-frame clones, not every one. The sample contains around 77,000 clones, 85% to 90% of which appear only once. Sequenced material: CD4+ or CD8+ T cells sorted from blood, taken in a trial of the OX40 agonist ivuxolimab. These receptors were taken from an adult with an advanced solid tumor such as melanoma, head and neck, liver or kidney cancer.

J is TRBJ2-5 and V is TRBV27, with D tentatively TRBD1 (6 bases). From germline, CDR1 is MNHEY and CDR2 SMNVEV (reference sequence). CDR3 length equals 15 residues. V was clipped by 6 bases and J by 1 base, with 15 bases between them. The DNA of the CDR3 is TGTGCCAGCAGCCGATCTTCAGGGGTCCAAGAGACCCAGTACTTC. Translated: CASSRSSGVQETQYF.

This clone was detected once. This sequence joins TRBV7-2 and TRBJ1-3; D may be TRBD1 (5 bases). CDR1 SGHTA and CDR2 FQGNSA come from the germline V gene. The CDR3 covers 16 residues. V lost 3 bases and J 0 bases, leaving 12 bases between the germline ends. This CDR3 reads CASSFTTGISGNTIYF. The DNA of the CDR3 is TGTGCCAGCAGCTTCACCACAGGAATCTCTGGAAACACCATATATTTT.

This rearrangement joins TRBV29-1 to TRBJ1-2; unclear D gene. Per germline, CDR1 SQVTM and CDR2 ANQGSEA. The V and J ends lost 0 bases and 9 bases respectively, with 11 bases between them. The CDR3 covers 12 residues. CDR3 bases: TGCAGCGTTGAAGATCAAGGGTTGCGCTACACCTTC. It is translated as CSVEDQGLRYTF.

Turning to this clone: Other DNA variants within this sample encode the same CDR3. This chain connects TRBV7-2 to TRBJ2-3; D not resolved. Trimming stripped 3 bases from V and 3 bases from J, with 7 bases between. Germline V gene sequence: CDR1 SGHTA, CDR2 FQGNSA. The CDR3 runs 13 residues. DNA for the CDR3: TGTGCCAGCAGCTTTACTTTTACAGATACGCAGTATTTT. Translating it yields CASSFTFTDTQYF.

This clone was observed a few times. V usage is TRBV6-1 and J usage is TRBJ1-1, with 7 nucleotides matching TRBD1. V lost 2 bases, J lost 3 bases, and 3 bases stayed unmatched. The germline V gene encodes CDR1 MNHNS and CDR2 SASEGT. The length of the CDR3 is 14 residues. The CDR3 DNA follows: TGTGCCAGCAGTGAATTCAGGGGGGACACTGAAGCTTTCTTT. This sequence encodes CASSEFRGDTEAFF.

The V call is TRBV6-6, the J call TRBJ1-5, with D possibly being TRBD1 (6 bases). Trimming left V 6 bases short and J 5 bases short, with 8 bases between. The germline V gene encodes CDR1 MNHNY and CDR2 SVGAGI (reference sequence). The CDR3 runs 12 residues. The CDR3 sequence: CASRQGDQPQHF. The CDR3 DNA reads TGTGCCAGCAGACAGGGAGATCAGCCCCAGCATTTT.

The chain carries TRBV25-1 and TRBJ1-1, with D uncertain. Germline CDR1 is MGHDK and CDR2 is SYGVNS. V was cut by 8 bases and J by 5 bases, with 18 bases left in between. This CDR3 region has 14 residues. The CDR3 region has the DNA TGTGCCAGCGGACCAAGCGGTTTTCGAACTGAAGCTTTCTTT. Its protein is CASGPSGFRTEAFF. Full variable domain (remainder filled in from reference TRBV25-1 and TRBJ1-1): EADIYQTPRYLVIGTGKKITLECSQTMGHDKMYWYQQDPGMELHLIHYSYGVNSTEKGDLSSESTVSRIRTEHFPLTLESARPSHTSQYLCASGPSGFRTEAFFGQGTRLTVV.

This clone was counted a few times. The gene calls are TRBV4-2 and TRBJ1-2; TRBD1 agrees at 8 bases. Losses at the gene ends were 1 base for V and 3 bases for J; bases not matched to a gene: 4. Germline V gives CDR1 LGHNA, CDR2 YNFKEQ. The CDR3 is made up of 15 amino acids. In DNA form, the CDR3 reads TGTGCCAGCAGCCAAGGAGGACAGGGAGACTATGGCTACACCTTC. It is translated as CASSQGGQGDYGYTF.

This chain joins TRBV4-3 and TRBJ2-5; D not resolved. The CDR3 sequence is 15 residues long. The germline V and J ends were trimmed by 0 bases and 2 bases, with 10 bases remaining between them. The germline V gene encodes CDR1 LGHNA and CDR2 YSLEER. DNA of the CDR3: TGCGCCAGCAGCCAAGAAAATCGGCGGCAAGAGACCCAGTACTTC. Translated, it gives CASSQENRRQETQYF.

The CDR3: CAIRSQEKEQYF. The CDR3 nucleotides read TGTGCCATCAGATCACAGGAAAAGGAGCAGTACTTC. This rearrangement joins TRBV10-3 to TRBJ2-7, with D perhaps TRBD1 (5 bases). V lost 6 bases and J 7 bases, leaving 13 bases between the germline ends. The V gene's germline CDR1 is ENHRY and CDR2 SYGVKD. The CDR3 has 12 amino acids.

V and J are TRBV27 and TRBJ1-5; D ambiguous. V gave up 2 bases and J gave up 3 bases, with 11 bases separating them. Germline lookup yields CDR1 MNHEY and CDR2 SMNVEV (reference sequence). This CDR3 contains 15 residues. This chain's CDR3 is CASSLMGRYNQPQHF. The CDR3 DNA sequence: TGTGCCAGCAGTTTAATGGGCCGTTACAATCAGCCCCAGCATTTT.

This clone was seen more than once but under ten times. This rearrangement joins TRBV10-1 to TRBJ1-6; D gene unclear. This CDR3 has 16 residues. Germline values: CDR1 WNHNN, CDR2 SYGVQD (reference sequence). Trimming shortened V by 3 bases and J by 9 bases, and 18 bases separated the two germline ends. CDR3 sequence (DNA): TGCGCCAGCAGTGATAGTTGGGCAGGAGGTGGTTCACCCCTCCACTTT. This encodes CASSDSWAGGGSPLHF.

The rearrangement joins TRBV6-6 to TRBJ2-4; TRBD1 might be the D (6 bases). The V gene lost 0 bases and the J gene lost 8 bases, with 14 bases spanning the gap. Germline V gene lookup returns CDR1 MNHNY and CDR2 SVGAGI (reference sequence). The CDR3 consists of 15 residues. CDR3 sequence: CASSYSSGRGDIQYF. CDR3 bases: TGTGCCAGCAGTTACTCATCGGGCAGGGGTGACATTCAGTACTTC.

The gene calls are TRBV9 and TRBJ2-1, with 7 positions matching TRBD2. J gave up 9 bases and V 6 bases, and 15 bases lay outside the gene matches. The CDR3 is made up of 15 amino acids. Germline assignment: CDR1 SGDLS and CDR2 YYNGEE. The CDR3 is CASTRDGGTKAEQFF. CDR3 nucleotide sequence: TGTGCCAGCACACGAGACGGGGGGACGAAGGCTGAGCAGTTCTTC.

V gene TRBV7-9 combines with J gene TRBJ2-5; 12 nucleotides line up with TRBD1. The DNA matches TRBJ2-7 better at its end, which makes the J call doubtful. Germline V lookup: CDR1 SEHNR, CDR2 FQNEAQ (reference sequence). CDR3 length: 12 residues. The CDR3 DNA follows: TGTGCCACGGGGACAGGGGGCTCCGAGCAGTACTTC. This gives the protein CATGTGGSEQYF.

The count of this clone is one. Relative to the germline gene, one junction end is altered; a read error may explain this. The J gene is TRBJ2-5, the V gene TRBV19; 10 bases match TRBD1. Germline CDR1 is LNHDA and CDR2 is SQIVND (reference sequence). The CDR3 covers 15 residues. Here the CDR3 reads CASSARDRGGSERNF. The CDR3 DNA is TGTGCCAGTAGTGCCCGGGACAGGGGAGGGAGTGAACGCAACTTC.

The chain uses TRBV5-6 and TRBJ1-6; a weak D match, TRBD1 (5 bases). This CDR3 region has 14 residues. Trimming pared 2 bases from V and 9 bases from J, leaving 12 bases between. Germline V gene sequence: CDR1 SGHDT, CDR2 YYEEEE. CDR3 loop: CASSFRDSGSPLHF. The CDR3 DNA reads as TGTGCCAGCAGCTTTCGGGACTCTGGTTCACCCCTCCACTTT.

The chain recombines TRBV7-2 with TRBJ1-5; D is perhaps TRBD1 (6 bases). There are 16 residues in the CDR3. The germline V gene has CDR1 SGHTA and CDR2 FQGNSA. Trimming left V 1 base short and J 0 bases short, with 10 bases between. CDR3 loop: CASSLDTGLSNQPQHF. In DNA, the CDR3 is TGTGCCAGCAGCTTAGACACAGGGCTTAGCAATCAGCCCCAGCATTTT.

The chain employs TRBV7-2 and TRBJ1-1; tentatively, D is TRBD1 (5 bases). V was pared by 1 base and J by 8 bases, with 17 bases between. Germline V gene sequence: CDR1 SGHTA, CDR2 FQGNSA. This CDR3 has 15 amino acids. The DNA for the CDR3 is TGTGCCAGCAGCTTAGGTTCGGGACGAGACCAAGAAGCTTTCTTT. Its protein is CASSLGSGRDQEAFF.

Details on this clone: The same CDR3 can be traced to other DNA sequences in this sample. The chain is built from TRBV5-4 and TRBJ1-1; 11 bases agree with TRBD1. This CDR3 is 15 amino acids long. CDR1 and CDR2 from the germline V gene are SGHNT and YYREEE (reference sequence). With V trimmed by 5 bases and J by 4 bases, 7 bases remained unmatched. In nucleotides, the CDR3 is TGTGCCAGCAGACCCGGGACAGGGGGTATCACTGAAGCTTTCTTT. It yields the protein CASRPGTGGITEAFF.

Only one count was recorded for this clone. The V call is TRBV2, the J call TRBJ1-1, with D unresolved. This CDR3 has 15 residues. Germline-derived CDR1 and CDR2 are SNHLY and FYNNEI. Trimming pared 3 bases from V and 1 base from J, leaving 12 bases between. The CDR3 sequence: CASSEGLFRNTEAFF. The CDR3, as DNA: TGTGCCAGCAGTGAGGGCCTATTCCGGAACACTGAAGCTTTCTTT.

The V gene is TRBV18, the J gene TRBJ2-1; maybe TRBD2 (5 bases). This CDR3 is 15 amino acids long. Germline assignment: CDR1 KGHSH and CDR2 LQKENI. With 11 bases removed from V and 1 base from J, the gap between germline ends came to 18 bases. In DNA, the CDR3 is TGTGCCTATAAAGCCGGGGAATCATCCTACAATGAGCAGTTCTTC. This translates into CAYKAGESSYNEQFF.

The rearrangement joins TRBV7-9 to TRBJ1-1; TRBD1 might be the D (5 bases). The ends were cut back, 0 bases at V and 4 bases at J, with 12 bases in the middle. CDR1 SEHNR and CDR2 FQNEAQ come from the germline V gene (reference sequence). The CDR3 totals 15 residues. CDR3 DNA: TGTGCCAGCAGCTTAGCCGGGACCCGGGGCACTGAAGCTTTCTTT. The encoded protein is CASSLAGTRGTEAFF.

The V and J genes are TRBV6-5 and TRBJ2-3; 8 bases align to TRBD2. Germline V gene data show CDR1 as MNHEY and CDR2 as SVGAGI. Trimming removed 10 bases from V and 5 bases from J; junction bases left unmatched: 8. The CDR3 has 13 residues. As DNA, the CDR3 is TGTGCCACTTTCGGGGGGGGTAAAGATACGCAGTATTTT. Its protein product is CATFGGGKDTQYF.

The V call is TRBV7-9, the J call TRBJ1-1; a possible D gene is TRBD1 (5 bases). Germline V gene data show CDR1 as SEHNR and CDR2 as FQNEAQ (reference sequence). This CDR3 spans 14 amino acids. With 10 bases removed from V and 0 bases from J, the gap between germline ends came to 15 bases. CDR3 region: CATSIGEMNTEAFF. For the CDR3, the DNA is TGTGCCACCTCAATAGGGGAAATGAACACTGAAGCTTTCTTT.

This chain uses TRBV7-9 with TRBJ1-2; tentative D call: TRBD1 (5 bases). CDR3 length: 15 amino acids. Germline V gene sequence: CDR1 SEHNR, CDR2 FQNEAQ (reference sequence). V lost 5 bases, J lost 1 base, and 14 bases lay in between. The CDR3 is CASSPNARDNYGYTF. The CDR3 DNA sequence: TGTGCCAGCAGCCCTAACGCCAGGGATAACTATGGCTACACCTTC. The whole variable domain, filled in from reference TRBV7-9 and TRBJ1-2, reads DTGVSQNPRHKITKRGQNVTFRCDPISEHNRLYWYRQTLGQGPEFLTYFQNEAQLEKSRLLSDRFSAERPKGSFSTLEIQRTEQGDSAMYLCASSPNARDNYGYTFGSGTRLTVV.

The rearrangement joins TRBV7-2 to TRBJ2-4; no definite D call. V lost 5 bases to trimming and J lost 7 bases, with 9 bases between them. CDR3 length: 12 residues. Germline CDR1 reads SGHTA; CDR2 reads FQGNSA. CDR3 region: CASSQSFNIQYF. The CDR3 nucleotides are TGTGCCAGCAGCCAAAGCTTCAACATTCAGTACTTC.

The CDR3 DNA reads as TGTGCCAGCAGCTATTTAAACAACTGCCCGGTTGAAGCTTTCTTT. Amino acids: CASSYLNNCPVEAFF. The chain is built from TRBV21-1 and TRBJ1-1. TRBV21-1 is shown as a pseudogene. The CDR3 spans 15 residues.

The chain couples TRBV2 to TRBJ2-7, with TRBD1 matching 7 bases. V was pared by 5 bases and J by 3 bases, with 7 bases of the junction left unmatched. The CDR3 has 14 amino acids. In germline, CDR1 is SNHLY, CDR2 FYNNEI. CDR3 coding DNA: TGTGCCAGCAGTCGACAGGGTGGTGGCTACGAGCAGTACTTC. Amino acids: CASSRQGGGYEQYF.

The chain links TRBV6-5 to TRBJ2-6, with D perhaps assigned TRBD1 or TRBD2 (5 bases each). V shed 4 bases and J shed 0 bases, with 10 bases lying between them. The CDR3 has 16 amino acids. In germline, CDR1 is MNHEY, CDR2 SVGAGI. The CDR3 region is CASSSAGASGANVLTF. For the CDR3, the DNA is TGTGCCAGCAGTTCGGCCGGGGCCTCTGGGGCCAACGTCCTGACTTTC.

This chain uses TRBV7-9 with TRBJ2-5, with 11 bases lining up with TRBD1. The ends lost 2 bases at V and 5 bases at J; junction bases unmatched: 7. Per germline, CDR1 SEHNR and CDR2 FQNEAQ (reference sequence). This CDR3 is 16 amino acids long. This chain's CDR3 is CASSLRTGGPGETQYF. In DNA, the CDR3 is TGTGCCAGCAGCTTAAGGACAGGGGGCCCGGGGGAGACCCAGTACTTC.